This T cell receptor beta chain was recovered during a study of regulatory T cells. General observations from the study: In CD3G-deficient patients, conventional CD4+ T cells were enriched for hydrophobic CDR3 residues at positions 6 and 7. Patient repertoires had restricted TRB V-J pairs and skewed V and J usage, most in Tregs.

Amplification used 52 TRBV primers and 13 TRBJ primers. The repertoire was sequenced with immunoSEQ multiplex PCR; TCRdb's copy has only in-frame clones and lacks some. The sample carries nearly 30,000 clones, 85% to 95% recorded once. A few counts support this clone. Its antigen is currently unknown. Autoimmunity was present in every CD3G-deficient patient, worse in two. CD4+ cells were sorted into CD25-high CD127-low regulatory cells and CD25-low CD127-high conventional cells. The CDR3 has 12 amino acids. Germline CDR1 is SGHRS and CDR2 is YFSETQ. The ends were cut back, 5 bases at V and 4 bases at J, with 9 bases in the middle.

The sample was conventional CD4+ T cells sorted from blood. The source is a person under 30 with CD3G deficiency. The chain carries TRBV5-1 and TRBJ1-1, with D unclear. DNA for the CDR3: TGCGCCAGCAGTTCGGACGGCACTGAAGCTTTCTTT. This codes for CASSSDGTEAFF.